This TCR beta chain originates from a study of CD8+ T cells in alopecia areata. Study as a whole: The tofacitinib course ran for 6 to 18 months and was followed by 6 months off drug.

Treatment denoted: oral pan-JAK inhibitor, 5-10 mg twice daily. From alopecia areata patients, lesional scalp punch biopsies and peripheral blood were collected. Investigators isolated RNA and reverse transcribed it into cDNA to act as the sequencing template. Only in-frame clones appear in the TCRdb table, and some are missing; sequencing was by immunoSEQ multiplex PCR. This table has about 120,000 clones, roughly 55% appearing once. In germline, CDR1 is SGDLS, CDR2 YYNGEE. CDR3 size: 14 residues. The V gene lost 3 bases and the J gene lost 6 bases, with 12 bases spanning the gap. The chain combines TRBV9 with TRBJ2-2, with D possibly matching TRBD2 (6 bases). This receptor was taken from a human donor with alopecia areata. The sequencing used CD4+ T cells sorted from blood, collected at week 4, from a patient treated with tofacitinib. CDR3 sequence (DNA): TGTGCCAGCAGCGGACTAGTGTCGGCCGGGGAGCTGTTTTTT. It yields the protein CASSGLVSAGELFF.